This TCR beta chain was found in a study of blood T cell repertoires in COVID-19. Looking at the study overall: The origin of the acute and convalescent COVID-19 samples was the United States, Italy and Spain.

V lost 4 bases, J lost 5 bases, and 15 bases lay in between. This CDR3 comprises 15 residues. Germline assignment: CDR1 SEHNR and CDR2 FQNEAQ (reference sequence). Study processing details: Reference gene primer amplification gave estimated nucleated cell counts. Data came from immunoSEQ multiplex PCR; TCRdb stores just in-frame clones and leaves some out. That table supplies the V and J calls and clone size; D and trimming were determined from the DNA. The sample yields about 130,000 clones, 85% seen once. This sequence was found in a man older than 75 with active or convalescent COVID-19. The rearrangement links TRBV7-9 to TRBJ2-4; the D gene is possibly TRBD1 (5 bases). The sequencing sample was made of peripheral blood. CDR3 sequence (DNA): TGTGCCAGCAGCTACTTTTTCAGGGATCAAAACATTCAGTACTTC. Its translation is CASSYFFRDQNIQYF.